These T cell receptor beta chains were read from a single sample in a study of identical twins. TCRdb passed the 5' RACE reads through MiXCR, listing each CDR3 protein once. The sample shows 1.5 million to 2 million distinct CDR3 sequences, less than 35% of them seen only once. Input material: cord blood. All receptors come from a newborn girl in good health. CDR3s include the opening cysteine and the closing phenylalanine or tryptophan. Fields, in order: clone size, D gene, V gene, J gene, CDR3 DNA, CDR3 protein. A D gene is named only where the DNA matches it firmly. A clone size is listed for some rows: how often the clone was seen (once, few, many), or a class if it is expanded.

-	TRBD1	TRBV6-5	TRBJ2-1	TGTGCCAGCAGTTACGACTTCCGACAGGGGGCTAATGAGCAGTTCTTC	CASSYDFRQGANEQFF
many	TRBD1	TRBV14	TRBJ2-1	TGTGCCAGCAGCGGGCACAGGGGAATCTTCGCGATGTGGTACAATGAGCAGTTCTTC	CASSGHRGIFAMWYNEQFF
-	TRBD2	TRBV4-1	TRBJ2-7	TGCGCCGGCAGCCAAGGACTAGCGGGGCTCTCCTACGAGCAGTACTTC	CAGSQGLAGLSYEQYF
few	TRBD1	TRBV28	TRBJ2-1	TGTGCCAGCAGCAGCCCCCGGGACAGGTCTCGGTTTTACAATGAGCAGTTCTTC	CASSSPRDRSRFYNEQFF
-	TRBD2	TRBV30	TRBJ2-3	TGTGCCTGGTTTGGGGGGGAGCAGTATTTT	CAWFGGEQYF
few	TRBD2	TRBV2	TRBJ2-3	TGTGCCAGCAGCGCACTAGCGGGCCGCCCCACAGATACGCAGTATTTT	CASSALAGRPTDTQYF
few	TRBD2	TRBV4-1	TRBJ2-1	TGCGCCAGCAGCCAAGTCGTAGCGGGGGGATACAATGAGCAGTTCTTC	CASSQVVAGGYNEQFF
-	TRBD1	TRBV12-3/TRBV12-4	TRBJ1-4	TGTGCCAGCAGTTTTATCGCGTATTATGCACAGGGGAAGGAAAAACTGTTTTTT	CASSFIAYYAQGKEKLFF
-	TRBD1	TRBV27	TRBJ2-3	TGTGCCAGCAGTCCCCGAGTCCGTTTGAAGGGGGCGGAGGGCACAGATACGCAGTATTTT	CASSPRVRLKGAEGTDTQYF
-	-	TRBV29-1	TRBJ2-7	TGCAGCGTTGAAACGGGCAGGGAGTACGAGCAGTACTTC	CSVETGREYEQYF
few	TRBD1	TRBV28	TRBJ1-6	TGTGCCAGCAGTTTGACGGACAGGGGAAGAGCCCTCCACTTT	CASSLTDRGRALHF
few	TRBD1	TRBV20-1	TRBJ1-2	TGCAGTGCTCTCCAGGACAGGGTCTCTGGCTACACCTTC	CSALQDRVSGYTF
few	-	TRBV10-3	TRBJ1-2	TGTGCCATCAGCAGAAACTATGGCTACACCTTC	CAISRNYGYTF
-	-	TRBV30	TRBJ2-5	TGTGCCTGGAGTGTACGGGGGCTTTTAGGGGAGACCCAGTACTTC	CAWSVRGLLGETQYF
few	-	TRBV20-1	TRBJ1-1	TGCAGTGCTAGTATCCCAGGGGTGGGCACTGAAGCTTTCTTT	CSASIPGVGTEAFF
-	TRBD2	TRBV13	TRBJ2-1	TGTGCCAGCAGCCCCGGGTCGACTAGCGCAAGGGATGAGCAGTTCTTC	CASSPGSTSARDEQFF
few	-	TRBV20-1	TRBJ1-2	TGCAGTGCTAGAGATATAGCCAGGCCTCCCTATGGCTACACCTTC	CSARDIARPPYGYTF